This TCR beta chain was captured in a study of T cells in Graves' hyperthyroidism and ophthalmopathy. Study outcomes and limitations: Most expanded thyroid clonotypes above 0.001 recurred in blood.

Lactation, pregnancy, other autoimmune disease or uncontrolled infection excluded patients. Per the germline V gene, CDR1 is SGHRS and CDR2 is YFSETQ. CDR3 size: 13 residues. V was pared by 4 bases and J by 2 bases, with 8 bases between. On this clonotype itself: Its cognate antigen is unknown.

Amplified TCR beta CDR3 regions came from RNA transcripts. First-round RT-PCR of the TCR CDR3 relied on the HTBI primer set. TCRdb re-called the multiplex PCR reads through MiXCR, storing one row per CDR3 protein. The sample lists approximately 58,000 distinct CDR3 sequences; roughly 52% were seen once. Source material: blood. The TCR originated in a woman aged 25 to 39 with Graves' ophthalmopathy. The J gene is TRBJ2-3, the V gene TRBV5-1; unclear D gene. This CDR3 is CASSMGPTDTQYF. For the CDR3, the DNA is TGCGCCAGCAGCATGGGTCCCACAGATACGCAGTATTTT.